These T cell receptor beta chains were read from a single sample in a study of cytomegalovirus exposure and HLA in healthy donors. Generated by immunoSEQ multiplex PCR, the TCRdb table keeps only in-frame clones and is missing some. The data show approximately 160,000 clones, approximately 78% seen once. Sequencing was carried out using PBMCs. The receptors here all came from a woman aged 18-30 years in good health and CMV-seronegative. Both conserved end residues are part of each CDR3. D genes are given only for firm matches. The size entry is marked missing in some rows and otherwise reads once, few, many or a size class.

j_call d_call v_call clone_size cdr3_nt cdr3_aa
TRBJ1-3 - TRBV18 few TGTGCCAGCTCACCATCCGGGATTACCTCTGGAAACACCATATATTTT CASSPSGITSGNTIYF
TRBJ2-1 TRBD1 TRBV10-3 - TGTGCCATCAGTGGGGGACAGGGGGCTGATGAGCAGTTCTTC CAISGGQGADEQFF
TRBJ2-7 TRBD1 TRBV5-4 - TGTGCCAGCAGCTTGTATCGGACAGGGACCTACGAGCAGTACTTC CASSLYRTGTYEQYF
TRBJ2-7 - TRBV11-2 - TGTGCCAGCAGCTTAGATCTGTACGCTAGCAACGAGCAGTACTTC CASSLDLYASNEQYF
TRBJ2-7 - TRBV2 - TGTGCCAGCTATTACACACGGGGGAAGCTTAAGGAGCAGTACTTC CASYYTRGKLKEQYF
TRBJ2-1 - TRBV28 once TGTGCCAGCATCAAATCCGGGATTAGCGGCTACAATGAGCAGTTCTTC CASIKSGISGYNEQFF
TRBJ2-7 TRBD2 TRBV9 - TGTGCCAGCAGCGTTTCCGTACGGGGGGACGAGCAGTACTTC CASSVSVRGDEQYF
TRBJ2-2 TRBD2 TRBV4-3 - TGCGCCAGCAGCCAAGGGACTAGCGGGAGGATCGGGGAGCTGTTTTTT CASSQGTSGRIGELFF
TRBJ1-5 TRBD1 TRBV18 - TGTGCCAGCTCACAAGGGGACAGAAATCAGCCCCAGCATTTT CASSQGDRNQPQHF
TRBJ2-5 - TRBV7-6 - TGTGCCAGCAGCCAAGGACGGCTGCAGGGGACCCAGTACTTC CASSQGRLQGTQYF
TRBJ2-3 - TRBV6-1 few TGTGCCAGCAGTGAAATTGGTGGGGCTAGCACAGATACGCAGTATTTT CASSEIGGASTDTQYF
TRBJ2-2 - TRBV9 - TGTGCCAGCAGCCCTTGGGGGGCCGGGGAGCTGTTTTTT CASSPWGAGELFF
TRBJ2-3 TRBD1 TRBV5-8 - TGTGCCAGCAGTTGGGGACAGGGGAGAGCAGATACGCAGTATTTT CASSWGQGRADTQYF
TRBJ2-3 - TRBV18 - TGTGCCAGCTCACCGGGGCAGCAGGGCACAGATACGCAGTATTTT CASSPGQQGTDTQYF
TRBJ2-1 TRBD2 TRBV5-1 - TGCGCCAGCAGCCCTCGCTGGACTAGCGGGGGAGGTTTCAATGAGCAGTTCTTC CASSPRWTSGGGFNEQFF